In its sample, the clone carrying this TCR beta chain was seen a few times. The sample belongs to a study of blood T cells in healthy people across ages. The V gene end was trimmed by 1 base and the J gene end by 5 bases; junction bases not matched to a gene: 10. CDR3 size: 18 residues. Primed by a sample-barcoded 5' primer and a J-beta primer mix, a second PCR proceeded for 7 to 11 cycles. MiXCR, run by TCRdb on the 5' RACE reads, gives a single entry per CDR3 protein. The sample lists some 930,000 distinct CDR3 sequences, 25% to 35% occurring once. The same sample was also studied in work on T cells of mothers and their children.

Sequencing was carried out using blood. This receptor was obtained from a woman aged 40 to 50 in good health. This rearrangement joins TRBV12-3 or TRBV12-4 to TRBJ2-3, with TRBD2 identical over 12 bases. CDR3 protein: CASSLGGLAGGRGDTQYF. The CDR3 coding sequence is TGTGCCAGCAGTTTAGGAGGTCTAGCGGGGGGGCGAGGAGATACGCAGTATTTT.